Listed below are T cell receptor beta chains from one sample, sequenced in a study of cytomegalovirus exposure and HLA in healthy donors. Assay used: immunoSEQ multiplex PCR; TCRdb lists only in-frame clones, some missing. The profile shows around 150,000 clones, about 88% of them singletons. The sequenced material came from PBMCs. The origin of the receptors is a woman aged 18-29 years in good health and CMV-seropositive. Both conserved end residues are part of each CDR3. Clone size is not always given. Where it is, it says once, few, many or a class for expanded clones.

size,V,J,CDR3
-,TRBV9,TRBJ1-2,CASSVARGADYGYTF
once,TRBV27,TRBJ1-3,CASSRIRQGKAGNTIYF
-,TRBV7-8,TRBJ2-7,CASSLVGTGGFYEQYF
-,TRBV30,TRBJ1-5,CAWRKDRSNQPQHF
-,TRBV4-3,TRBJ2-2,CASSQVAGGNTGELFF
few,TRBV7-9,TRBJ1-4,CASATGATNEKLFF
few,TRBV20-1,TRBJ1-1,CSVAGTEDAFF
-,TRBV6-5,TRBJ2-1,CASSYVGGPFNEQFF
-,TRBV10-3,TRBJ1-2,CAISADSGYTF
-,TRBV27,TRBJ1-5,CASSSKALGQALSNQPQHF
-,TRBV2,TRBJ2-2,CASSEGWSGQGGTGELFF
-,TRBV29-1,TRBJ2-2,CSVRIGRIGELFF
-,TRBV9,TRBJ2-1,CASSVEVTGGYEQFF
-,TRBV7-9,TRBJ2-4,CASSLVQGANIQYF
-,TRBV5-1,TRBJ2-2,CASSLDRGGITGELFF
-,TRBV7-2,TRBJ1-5,CASSQNRGLEQPQHF
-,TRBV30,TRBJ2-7,CAWSVHNYEQYF
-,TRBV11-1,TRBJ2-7,CASSNTITSGITYEQYF